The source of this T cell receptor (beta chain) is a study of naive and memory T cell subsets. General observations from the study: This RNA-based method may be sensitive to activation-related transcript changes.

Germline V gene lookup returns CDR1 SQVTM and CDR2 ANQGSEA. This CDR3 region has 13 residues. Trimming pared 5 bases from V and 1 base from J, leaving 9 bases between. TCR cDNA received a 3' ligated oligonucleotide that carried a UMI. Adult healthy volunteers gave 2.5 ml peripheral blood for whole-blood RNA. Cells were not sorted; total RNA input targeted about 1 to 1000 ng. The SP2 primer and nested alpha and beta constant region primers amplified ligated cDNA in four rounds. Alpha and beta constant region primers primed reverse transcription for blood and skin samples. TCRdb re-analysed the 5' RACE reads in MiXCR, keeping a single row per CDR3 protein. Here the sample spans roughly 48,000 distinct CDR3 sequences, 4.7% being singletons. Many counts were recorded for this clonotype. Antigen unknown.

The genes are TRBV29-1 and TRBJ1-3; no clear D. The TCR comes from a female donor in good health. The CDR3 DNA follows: TGCAGCGTTAAGGGAACTTCTGGAAACACCATATATTTT. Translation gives CSVKGTSGNTIYF.